A single sample is the source of the 4 T cell receptor beta chains below, sequenced in a study of OX40 agonist ivuxolimab in advanced cancers. Sequencing was performed with immunoSEQ multiplex PCR; in TCRdb, only in-frame clones are kept and a portion is missing. The top ten clones hold around 0.2% of a sample with 85,000 to 100,000 clones, 75% to 90% of them seen once. Material: CD4+ or CD8+ T cells sorted from blood, obtained in a trial of the OX40 agonist ivuxolimab. The receptors originated from an adult with an advanced solid tumor such as melanoma, head and neck, liver or kidney cancer.

This clone turned up a few times. The chain carries TRBV5-1 and TRBJ2-2; D is possibly TRBD2 (7 bases). Trimming removed 2 bases from V and 2 bases from J, with 16 bases in between. The CDR3 consists of 17 residues. Per germline, CDR1 SGHRS and CDR2 YFSETQ. The CDR3 DNA reads TGCGCCAGCAGCTTTCTCGGACTAGGGACAAACACCGGGGAGCTGTTTTTT. Its protein product is CASSFLGLGTNTGELFF.

This clone was recorded a few times. The rearrangement joins TRBV14 to TRBJ2-2, with TRBD2 matching 15 bases. Germline V gene lookup returns CDR1 SGHDN and CDR2 FVKESK. The ends lost 0 bases at V and 2 bases at J; junction bases unmatched: 7. This CDR3 has 20 residues. Here the CDR3 reads CASSQDLGTSGRTNTGELFF. The CDR3 DNA sequence: TGTGCCAGCAGCCAAGATTTGGGGACTAGCGGGAGGACAAACACCGGGGAGCTGTTTTTT.

The chain couples TRBV7-6 to TRBJ1-6, with unresolved D. This CDR3 region has 14 residues. Germline lookup yields CDR1 SGHVS and CDR2 FNYEAQ. The germline V and J ends were trimmed by 1 base and 11 bases, with 12 bases remaining between them. As DNA, the CDR3 is TGTGCCAGCAGCTTAGAGGTTCAGAGGACACCCCTCCACTTT. This translates into CASSLEVQRTPLHF.

Written as DNA, the CDR3 is TGTGCCAGCAGTTTATCAGGGGCTTACTACGAGCAGTACTTC. Its protein is CASSLSGAYYEQYF. The rearrangement uses TRBV27 and TRBJ2-7; TRBD1 might be the D (5 bases). Germline V gives CDR1 MNHEY, CDR2 SMNVEV (reference sequence). V gave up 0 bases and J gave up 3 bases, with 9 bases separating them. This CDR3 region has 14 residues.